This entry features one T cell receptor (beta chain) sequence. Its antigen is unidentified. The PCR used 60 Vbeta and 13 Jbeta primers. Measured with immunoSEQ multiplex PCR; TCRdb has only the in-frame clones, and not every one. The data contain about 93,000 clones, roughly 75% of them singletons. This specimen comes from a study of cytomegalovirus exposure and HLA in healthy donors. Study-wide results and limits: Presence/absence results assume similar sequencing depth per donor, which may not hold. There were 150 to 200 TCR beta chains listed as cytomegalovirus-associated. In a later analysis, an Asian-associated ancestry cluster reportedly showed fewer N-insertions than the roughly 700-donor mean.

Germline V gene lookup returns CDR1 LNHDA and CDR2 SQIVND (reference sequence). The CDR3 has 16 residues. The chain combines TRBV19 with TRBJ2-5; TRBD2 agrees at 8 bases. The clonotype originates from a man aged 25 to 40 in good health and CMV-seronegative. Sequencing was carried out using PBMCs. The CDR3 here is CATGAVSGGPQETQYF. CDR3 sequence (DNA): TGTGCAACGGGGGCCGTCAGCGGGGGTCCCCAAGAGACCCAGTACTTC.